What follows are 10 T cell receptor beta chains derived from one specimen sequenced in a study of beta chain features in type 1 diabetes. Sequencing targeted expressed TCRB transcripts, as all isolated RNA had been reverse transcribed. TCRdb keeps only in-frame clones here, not all; method: immunoSEQ multiplex PCR. The table records 240,000 or so clones, roughly two thirds of them present only once. Sequenced: naive CD4+ T cells from blood. The receptor set was obtained from a man aged 25 to 40 in good health.

Worth noting for this clone: In the same sample, other DNA sequences code for this CDR3. This chain links TRBV30 with TRBJ1-1; D gene ambiguous. V was pared by 0 bases and J by 0 bases, with 2 bases between. This CDR3 region has 12 residues. The germline gives CDR1 GTSNPN, CDR2 SVGIG (reference sequence). This CDR3 is CAWSVMNTEAFF. In nucleotides, the CDR3 is TGTGCCTGGAGTGTCATGAACACTGAAGCTTTCTTT.

This clone appeared a single time. The V and J genes are TRBV4-3 and TRBJ2-3, with 13 bases lining up with TRBD2. The CDR3 loop spans 15 amino acids. With V trimmed by 6 bases and J by 7 bases, 7 bases remained unmatched. Germline-derived CDR1 and CDR2 are LGHNA and YSLEER. CDR3 sequence (DNA): TGCGCCAGCAGTCGTACTAGCGGGAGGGCAAATACGCAGTATTTT. Amino acid sequence: CASSRTSGRANTQYF.

This chain links TRBV30 with TRBJ2-5, with D perhaps TRBD1 (6 bases). The CDR3 is 14 residues long. Germline V gives CDR1 GTSNPN, CDR2 SVGIG (reference sequence). The ends were cut back, 0 bases at V and 4 bases at J, with 12 bases in the middle. CDR3 sequence: CAWSVMGAGETQYF. CDR3 sequence (DNA): TGTGCCTGGAGTGTAATGGGGGCTGGAGAGACCCAGTACTTC.

This clone turned up a few times. Other DNA sequences in the sample encode the same CDR3. V is TRBV29-1 and J is TRBJ2-5; D is undetermined. V lost 6 bases and J lost 1, with 3 bases in between. The germline V gene encodes CDR1 SQVTM and CDR2 ANQGSEA. This CDR3 is built from 10 residues. The CDR3 protein is CSVGQETQYF. The CDR3, as DNA: TGCAGCGTGGGCCAAGAGACCCAGTACTTC. The full variable domain, with the rest looked up from reference TRBV29-1 and TRBJ2-5, is SAVISQKPSRDICQRGTSLTIQCQVDSQVTMMFWYRQQPGQSLTLIATANQGSEATYESGFVIDKFPISRPNLTFSTLTVSNMSPEDSSIYLCSVGQETQYFGPGTRLLVL.

The V call is TRBV10-2, the J call TRBJ2-1, with no clear D. CDR3 size: 15 residues. Trimming removed 2 bases at V and 5 bases at J, with 13 bases between. In germline, CDR1 is WSHSY, CDR2 SAAADI. The CDR3: CASSEQRLVHNEQFF. CDR3 sequence (DNA): TGCGCCAGCAGTGAGCAACGCTTAGTCCACAATGAGCAGTTCTTC.

V is TRBV29-1 and J is TRBJ2-3; D not certain. This CDR3 is 11 amino acids long. Germline CDR1 SQVTM, CDR2 ANQGSEA. V lost 6 bases and J 4 bases, leaving 8 bases between the germline ends. The CDR3 nucleotides read TGCAGCGTAGTCTCTTCAGATACGCAGTATTTT. It encodes CSVVSSDTQYF.

The rearrangement uses TRBV9 and TRBJ2-3; 8 bases map to TRBD1. Per germline, CDR1 SGDLS and CDR2 YYNGEE. The ends lost 3 bases at V and 4 bases at J; junction bases unmatched: 10. The CDR3 length is 16 residues. Written as DNA, the CDR3 is TGTGCCAGCAGCGGGAGATCAGGGGGCGGCGCAGATACGCAGTATTTT. Its translation: CASSGRSGGGADTQYF.

The chain links TRBV29-1 to TRBJ1-2; D gene uncertain. Germline V CDR1 and CDR2: SQVTM, ANQGSEA. V was pared by 4 bases and J by 6 bases, with 15 bases between. The length of the CDR3 is 13 residues. DNA of the CDR3: TGCAGCGTTGGGGCGACCCCGGACGATGGCTACACCTTC. It translates to CSVGATPDDGYTF.

The V gene is TRBV30, the J gene TRBJ2-1; no definite D call. CDR3 length equals 15 residues. Germline CDR1 GTSNPN, CDR2 SVGIG (reference sequence). The V and J ends lost 1 base and 0 bases respectively, with 10 bases between them. The CDR3, as DNA: TGTGCCTGGAGTGGAATACAGAGCTCCTACAATGAGCAGTTCTTC. This translates into CAWSGIQSSYNEQFF.

CDR3 nucleotide sequence: TGTGCCAGCATTGAGATGGGGGTCGGTGAGCAGTTCTTC. Translation gives CASIEMGVGEQFF. V and J are TRBV2 and TRBJ2-1; D is possibly TRBD1 or TRBD2 (5 bases each). Trimming removed 7 bases at V and 9 bases at J, with 16 bases between. Germline CDR1 and CDR2: SNHLY and FYNNEI. The CDR3 spans 13 residues. The full variable domain, rest sourced from reference TRBV2 and TRBJ2-1, is EPEVTQTPSHQVTQMGQEVILRCVPISNHLYFYWYRQILGQKVEFLVSFYNNEISEKSEIFDDQFSVERPDGSNFTLKIRSTKLEDSAMYFCASIEMGVGEQFFGPGTRLTVL.